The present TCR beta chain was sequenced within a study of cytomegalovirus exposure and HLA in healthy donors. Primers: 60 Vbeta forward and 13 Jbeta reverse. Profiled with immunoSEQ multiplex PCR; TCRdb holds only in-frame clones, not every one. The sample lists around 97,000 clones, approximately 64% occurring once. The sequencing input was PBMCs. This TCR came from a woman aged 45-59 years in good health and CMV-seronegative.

CDR3 nucleotides: TGCAGCGTTGACCGGGAGTCCACTGAAGCTTTCTTT. Translation gives CSVDRESTEAFF. This chain connects TRBV29-1 to TRBJ1-1; no reliable D call. V shed 3 bases and J shed 4 bases, with 9 bases lying between them. The CDR3 runs 12 residues. The germline V gene encodes CDR1 SQVTM and CDR2 ANQGSEA.